This entry features one T cell receptor beta chain sequence. Its antigen is not identified. V lost 0 bases and J 2 bases, leaving 7 bases between the germline ends. CDR3 length equals 14 residues. The germline V gene has CDR1 LGHNA and CDR2 YSLEER. Assay used: immunoSEQ multiplex PCR; TCRdb lists only in-frame clones, some missing. The sample consists of approximately 12,000 clones, approximately 70% of them appearing once. The data derive from a study of tissue T cells after allogeneic stem cell transplantation. Study-level results: TCR repertoires tracked anatomic similarity, regardless of disease or transplant status.

Comparators without hematopoietic cell transplant had other cancers, at least five gastrointestinal samples, and no known gastrointestinal disease. The receptor was isolated from a woman aged 18-55 years with breast cancer. This chain connects TRBV4-3 to TRBJ2-5; D call uncertain. The sequences come from tissue from the right colon, collected at autopsy. The CDR3 DNA sequence: TGCGCCAGCAGCCAAGATTCGCTACAAGAGACCCAGTACTTC. Its translation is CASSQDSLQETQYF.